The 22 T cell receptor beta chains in this list originate from one sample, sequenced in a study of T cell clonality in common variable immunodeficiency. General study results and limits: In common variable immunodeficiency, TCR beta chains reportedly carried fewer deletions and N-nucleotide insertions.

Sequenced by immunoSEQ multiplex PCR; TCRdb stores in-frame clones only, minus some. The sample contains some 19,000 clones, none of them singletons. No antigen has been identified for these receptors. The specimen sequenced was peripheral blood mononuclear cells. All receptors come from a human donor with common variable immunodeficiency.

Details on this clone: The CDR3 is cut off 3 residues early in the read; its end comes from the germline J gene. The V and J genes are TRBV2 and TRBJ2-1; D perhaps matches TRBD2 (5 bases). CDR1 is SNHLY and CDR2 is FYNNEI in the germline V gene. The V and J ends lost 4 bases and 7 bases respectively, with 11 bases between them. The CDR3 covers 13 residues. CDR3 region: CASSVRTGNEQFF. The sequenced part of the CDR3 DNA is TGTGCCAGCAGTGTTCGGACTGGTAATGAG.

Notes on this clone: The read ends 3 residues before the CDR3 terminus; that terminus is restored from the germline J gene. The V gene is TRBV5-1, the J gene TRBJ1-3; possibly TRBD1 for D (6 bases). Trimming took 2 bases from V and 8 from J, leaving 11 bases between them. The CDR3 runs to 13 residues. Germline values: CDR1 SGHRS, CDR2 YFSETQ. Incomplete CDR3 DNA: TGCGCCAGCAGCTTCCAGGGGTCGGACACC. Translating gives CASSFQGSDT. In full, the CDR3 reads CASSFQGSDTIYF.

This clone has a handful of counts. The read ends 3 residues early relative to the CDR3; the germline J gene fills the gap. V and J are TRBV29-1 and TRBJ2-3; D remains unclear. Germline assignment: CDR1 SQVTM and CDR2 ANQGSEA. The CDR3 loop spans 11 amino acids. The germline V and J ends were trimmed by 3 bases and 5 bases, with 6 bases remaining between them. The CDR3 loop is CSVDLLDTQYF. The covered CDR3 bases are TGCAGCGTTGATCTTTTAGATACG.

This clone has at least ten counts. The CDR3 end is not reached by the read, which stops 3 residues before it; the germline J gene fills it in. V usage is TRBV30 and J usage is TRBJ1-4, with no clear D. Germline-derived CDR1 and CDR2 are GTSNPN and SVGIG (reference sequence). Trimming removed 4 bases at V and 5 bases at J, with 17 bases between. CDR3 length: 15 residues. The CDR3 spells CAWKVIGQKNEKLFF. The CDR3 bases that were read are TGTGCCTGGAAAGTTATAGGGCAGAAAAATGAAAAA.

This clone came up a few times. The read finishes 3 residues shy of the CDR3 end, and the germline J gene is used to complete it. The chain combines TRBV7-2 with TRBJ2-1; no definite D call. Trimming removed 3 bases at V and 6 bases at J, with 6 bases between. The length of the CDR3 is 12 residues. CDR1 and CDR2 (germline): SGHTA, FQGNSA. Incomplete CDR3 DNA: TGTGCCAGCAGCTTCTTCGGCAATGAG. This codes for CASSFFGNE. In full, the CDR3 reads CASSFFGNEQFF.

Remarks on this clone: The CDR3 end is not reached by the read, which stops 3 residues before it; the germline J gene fills it in. The J gene is TRBJ2-7, the V gene TRBV7-8, with D tentatively TRBD2 (5 bases). The CDR3 runs to 16 residues. The germline V gene has CDR1 SGHVS and CDR2 FQNEAQ. Trimming stripped 4 bases from V and 6 bases from J, with 22 bases between. The CDR3 loop reads CASSSTIRTRSLEQYF. CDR3 DNA, as far as it was read: TGTGCCAGCAGCTCGACAATTCGGACTCGCTCTCTCGAG. Together with reference TRBV7-8 and TRBJ2-7, the CDR3 gives the full variable domain: GAGVSQSPRYKVAKRGQDVALRCDPISGHVSLFWYQQALGQGPEFLTYFQNEAQLDKSGLPSDRFFAERPEGSVSTLKIQRTQQEDSAVYLCASSSTIRTRSLEQYFGPGTRLTVT.

This clone appeared a few times. The CDR3 bases that were read are TGTGCCAGCTCACCACAGGGACAGGGGGCGAACCTTTATAACACTGAA. Translating gives CASSPQGQGANLYNTE. The CDR3, in full, reads CASSPQGQGANLYNTEAFF. The chain links TRBV18 to TRBJ1-1; 12 nucleotides line up with TRBD1. The sequence runs out 3 residues before the end of the CDR3; the remainder is reconstructed from the germline J gene. The CDR3 covers 19 residues. Trimming cost V 1 base and J 2 bases; bases outside gene matches: 11. Germline loops: CDR1 KGHSH, CDR2 LQKENI.

This clone was detected only a few times. Read sequence stops 3 residues before the CDR3 end, and the germline J gene provides the missing end. The genes are TRBV30 and TRBJ2-3; D perhaps matches TRBD1 (5 bases). Germline CDR1 and CDR2: GTSNPN and SVGIG (reference sequence). CDR3 length equals 12 residues. Trimming stripped 2 bases from V and 5 bases from J, with 8 bases between. CDR3 bases read: TGTGCCTGGAGTACAGGAAGAGATACG. Translating gives CAWSTGRDT. The CDR3, in full, reads CAWSTGRDTQYF.

This clone has ten or more counts. The CDR3 is cut off 3 residues early in the read; its end comes from the germline J gene. The chain uses TRBV20-1 and TRBJ2-1; 8 bases match TRBD1. Germline V gene data show CDR1 as DFQATT and CDR2 as SNEGSKA (reference sequence). The J segment lost 3 bases and the V segment lost 6 bases, leaving 10 bases of the junction unmatched. The CDR3 covers 15 residues. CDR3 bases read: TGCAGTGCGCAGACCGGGACAGGTCTCTACAATGAG. Encoded protein: CSAQTGTGLYNE. In full, the CDR3 is CSAQTGTGLYNEQFF.

This clone appeared a few times. With the read ending 3 residues before the CDR3 end, the germline J gene is used to fill in that end. V gene TRBV19 combines with J gene TRBJ2-7; 10 bases map to TRBD1. This CDR3 has 13 amino acids. Germline V lookup: CDR1 LNHDA, CDR2 SQIVND (reference sequence). V lost 9 bases and J lost 2; bases outside the gene matches: 4. Incomplete CDR3 DNA: TGTGCCAGCCGGGACAGGGGAGCCTACGAG. Protein: CASRDRGAYE. The complete CDR3 protein is CASRDRGAYEQYF. The whole variable domain, remainder taken from reference TRBV19 and TRBJ2-7, is DGGITQSPKYLFRKEGQNVTLSCEQNLNHDAMYWYRQDPGQGLRLIYYSQIVNDFQKGDIAEGYSVSREKKESFPLTVTSAQKNPTAFYLCASRDRGAYEQYFGPGTRLTVT.

This clone was observed a few times. The read is 3 residues too short to cover the CDR3 end, so that end is filled in from the germline J gene. This sequence joins TRBV7-8 and TRBJ1-5, with a tentative D call TRBD1 (6 bases). Trimming cost V 5 bases and J 0 bases, with 14 bases left between them. CDR1 and CDR2 from the germline V gene are SGHVS and FQNEAQ. This CDR3 has 16 amino acids. CDR3 DNA, as far as it was read: TGTGCCAGCAGCCACCGCCGGGACACTAGCAATCAGCCC. The encoded protein is CASSHRRDTSNQP. The entire CDR3 protein is CASSHRRDTSNQPQHF. Full variable domain (outside the CDR3, taken from reference TRBV7-8 and TRBJ1-5): GAGVSQSPRYKVAKRGQDVALRCDPISGHVSLFWYQQALGQGPEFLTYFQNEAQLDKSGLPSDRFFAERPEGSVSTLKIQRTQQEDSAVYLCASSHRRDTSNQPQHFGDGTRLSIL.

This clone was seen many times. Read coverage stops 3 residues before the CDR3 terminus; the germline J gene supplies the remainder. The rearrangement joins TRBV5-5 to TRBJ1-6, with 7 bases lining up with TRBD1. Looked up from germline, CDR1 is SGHKS and CDR2 is YYEKEE (reference sequence). The CDR3 totals 15 residues. The ends lost 6 bases at V and 8 bases at J; junction bases unmatched: 11. The chain's CDR3 is CASTIPTGTYSPLHF. The sequenced part of the CDR3 DNA is TGTGCCAGCACCATTCCGACAGGGACTTATTCACCC.

Turning to this clone: The read terminates 3 residues before the CDR3 end, so the remaining end is supplied by the germline J gene. The chain recombines TRBV5-6 with TRBJ2-7, with 7 bases matching TRBD1. CDR1 is SGHDT, CDR2 YYEEEE, per germline. V trimming: 4 bases; J trimming: 5 bases; junction bases outside the gene matches: 9. The CDR3 extends over 14 amino acids. Incomplete CDR3 DNA: TGTGCCAGCAGCAACCCCGGGACAGAAAACGAG. It specifies CASSNPGTENE. In full, the CDR3 is CASSNPGTENEQYF.

With regard to this clone: The CDR3 is cut off 3 residues early in the read; its end comes from the germline J gene. The chain is built from TRBV6-2 or TRBV6-3 and TRBJ2-7; D uncertain. V gave up 5 bases and J gave up 4 bases, with 6 bases separating them. This CDR3 region has 11 residues. CDR1 is MNHEY, CDR2 SVGEGT, per germline. CDR3: CASSPLYEQYF. Incomplete CDR3 DNA: TGTGCCAGCAGTCCCCTTTACGAG.

In its sample, this clone was seen a few times. The read stops 3 residues short of the end of the CDR3; the missing end is completed from the germline J gene. The chain carries TRBV7-9 and TRBJ1-2; no clear D. This CDR3 has 11 amino acids. CDR1 is SEHNR and CDR2 is FQNEAQ in the germline V gene (reference sequence). CDR3 protein: CASSFDTTYTF. The DNA read from the CDR3 is TGTGCCAGCAGCTTTGATACAACC.

On this clone itself: From the germline J gene comes the end of the CDR3, since the read stops 3 residues before it. The same CDR3 is also encoded by other DNA sequences in this sample. The chain couples TRBV7-6 to TRBJ2-7, with 9 bases fitting TRBD1. The CDR3 runs to 15 residues. Germline lookup yields CDR1 SGHVS and CDR2 FNYEAQ. Trimming cost V 1 base and J 4 bases; bases outside gene matches: 5. CDR3 DNA (partial): TGTGCCAGCAGCTTAGGACAGGGGGTTTTTTACGAG. Translation gives CASSLGQGVFYE. The whole CDR3 region reads CASSLGQGVFYEQYF.

This clone was seen only a few times. The sequence runs out 3 residues before the end of the CDR3; the remainder is reconstructed from the germline J gene. This chain links TRBV7-2 with TRBJ1-1, with D perhaps matching TRBD1 (6 bases). V lost 2 bases, J lost 0 bases, and 10 bases lay in between. The germline CDR1 and CDR2 sequences are SGHTA and FQGNSA. CDR3 length: 15 amino acids. The covered CDR3 bases are TGTGCCAGCAGCTTAAGGACAGCAATGAACACTGAA. As protein: CASSLRTAMNTE. The whole CDR3 protein reads CASSLRTAMNTEAFF.

Points on this clone: The read ends 3 residues shy of where the CDR3 ends; the end is completed using the germline J gene. The chain has TRBV7-9 and TRBJ2-1; unclear D gene. The CDR3 extends over 15 amino acids. Trimming took off 3 bases at V and 4 bases at J, with 13 bases between the two ends. Germline loops: CDR1 SEHNR, CDR2 FQNEAQ (reference sequence). This chain's CDR3 is CASSFPLRVYNEQFF. CDR3 DNA (partial): TGTGCCAGCAGCTTCCCCCTTCGGGTTTACAATGAG.

This clone has only a few counts. Coverage ceases 3 residues before the CDR3 finishes, and the germline J gene fills in the end. V gene TRBV7-9 combines with J gene TRBJ2-7, with no clear D. The CDR3 covers 12 residues. V lost 5 bases and J lost 4, with 9 bases in between. Looked up from germline, CDR1 is SEHNR and CDR2 is FQNEAQ (reference sequence). CDR3 region: CASSDNSYEQYF. The sequenced part of the CDR3 DNA is TGTGCCAGCAGCGACAATAGTTACGAG.

This clone has a handful of counts. The CDR3 goes on 3 residues after the read ends, and that part is filled in from the germline J gene. The chain carries TRBV7-9 and TRBJ2-4; D gene ambiguous. The V and J ends lost 4 bases and 4 bases respectively, with 11 bases between them. The CDR3 has 14 residues. Looked up from germline, CDR1 is SEHNR and CDR2 is FQNEAQ (reference sequence). The CDR3 bases that were read are TGTGCCAGCAGCTACGGTGGTGCGAAAAACATT. Protein sequence: CASSYGGAKNI. Given in full, the CDR3 is CASSYGGAKNIQYF.

This clone is deemed medium-sized. The read is 3 residues too short to cover the CDR3 end, so that end is filled in from the germline J gene. The chain carries TRBV30 and TRBJ1-1, with D possibly matching TRBD1 (5 bases). The germline V gene has CDR1 GTSNPN and CDR2 SVGIG (reference sequence). Trimming took 7 bases from V and 3 from J, leaving 9 bases between them. This CDR3 spans 11 amino acids. CDR3 bases read: TGTGCCTCCAGAGGGGACACTGAA. Protein sequence: CASRGDTE. The entire CDR3 is CASRGDTEAFF.

Comments on this clone: The read gets to within 3 residues of the CDR3 end, and the germline J gene fills in the rest. The chain combines TRBV7-8 with TRBJ2-3; 14 positions agree with TRBD2. The CDR3 is made up of 17 amino acids. Germline-derived CDR1 and CDR2 are SGHVS and FQNEAQ. Incomplete CDR3 DNA: TGTGCCAGCAGCTTAGCCTGGGGGACTAGCGGGAGAACAACG. Amino acids: CASSLAWGTSGRTT. In full, the CDR3 is CASSLAWGTSGRTTQYF.